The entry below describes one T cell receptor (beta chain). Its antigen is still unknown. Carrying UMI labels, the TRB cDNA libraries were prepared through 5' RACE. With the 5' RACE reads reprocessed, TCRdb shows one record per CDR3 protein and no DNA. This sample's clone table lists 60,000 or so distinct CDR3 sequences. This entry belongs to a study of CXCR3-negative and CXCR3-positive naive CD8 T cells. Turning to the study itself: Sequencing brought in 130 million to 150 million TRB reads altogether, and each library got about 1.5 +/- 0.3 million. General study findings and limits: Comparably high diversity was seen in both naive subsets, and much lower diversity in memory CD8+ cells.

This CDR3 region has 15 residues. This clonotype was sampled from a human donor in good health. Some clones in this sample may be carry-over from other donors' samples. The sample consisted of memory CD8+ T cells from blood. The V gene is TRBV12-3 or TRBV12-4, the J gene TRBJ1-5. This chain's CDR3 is CASSWVASNNQPQHF.